The 14 T cell receptor beta chains in this list originate from one sample, sequenced in a study of cytomegalovirus exposure and HLA in healthy donors. This PCR relied on a set of 60 Vbeta primers and 13 Jbeta primers. Method: immunoSEQ multiplex PCR; TCRdb's copy keeps in-frame clones and lacks some. The sample comprises over 150,000 clones, about 85% of which are singletons, and 1% rests with the top ten. Sample: PBMCs. The receptors here all came from a boy aged 2 to 10 in good health and CMV-seronegative.

The rearrangement uses TRBV11-3 and TRBJ2-1; TRBD2 matches 15 bases. Looked up from germline, CDR1 is SGHNT and CDR2 is YENEEA. Trimming cost V 2 bases and J 2 bases; bases outside gene matches: 4. The CDR3 consists of 18 residues. The CDR3 protein is CASSLRTSGGAPYNEQFF. CDR3 nucleotide sequence: TGTGCCAGCAGCTTAAGGACTAGCGGGGGGGCCCCCTACAATGAGCAGTTCTTC. The full variable domain, rest sourced from reference TRBV11-3 and TRBJ2-1, is EAGVVQSPRYKIIEKKQPVAFWCNPISGHNTLYWYLQNLGQGPELLIRYENEEAVDDSQLPKDRFSAERLKGVDSTLKIQPAELGDSAVYLCASSLRTSGGAPYNEQFFGPGTRLTVL.

The rearrangement links TRBV6-5 to TRBJ1-1; a possible D gene is TRBD1 (5 bases). The germline CDR1 and CDR2 sequences are MNHEY and SVGAGI. The CDR3 sequence is 13 residues long. The germline V and J ends were trimmed by 4 bases and 3 bases, with 9 bases remaining between them. The DNA for the CDR3 is TGTGCCAGCAGTTCCCCAGGGCACACTGAAGCTTTCTTT. This sequence encodes CASSSPGHTEAFF.

This chain connects TRBV2 to TRBJ2-3; 12 positions agree with TRBD2. Germline CDR1 is SNHLY and CDR2 is FYNNEI. V shed 6 bases, J shed 5 bases, and the junction held 9 bases outside the gene matches. The CDR3 is 16 amino acids. The DNA of the CDR3 is TGTGCCAGCAGGGGACTAGCGGGTATTTCAGGAGATACGCAGTATTTT. Residues: CASRGLAGISGDTQYF.

CDR3 sequence reads: CASSVARTSGFTDTQYF. In DNA form, the CDR3 reads TGTGCCAGCAGCGTAGCTAGGACTAGCGGTTTCACAGATACGCAGTATTTT. The chain combines TRBV9 with TRBJ2-3, with 10 bases aligning to TRBD2. Germline lookup yields CDR1 SGDLS and CDR2 YYNGEE. J gave up 2 bases and V 0 bases, and 6 bases lay outside the gene matches. This CDR3 is built from 17 residues.

This CDR3 is CASSLIGTGVYNEQFF. DNA for the CDR3: TGTGCCAGCAGCCTCATCGGGACAGGAGTCTACAATGAGCAGTTCTTC. This chain uses TRBV25-1 with TRBJ2-1, with 8 bases identical to TRBD1. The V and J ends lost 6 bases and 3 bases, in that order; junction bases with no gene match: 10. From germline, CDR1 is MGHDK and CDR2 SYGVNS. The CDR3 totals 16 residues. Full variable domain (outside the CDR3, taken from reference TRBV25-1 and TRBJ2-1): EADIYQTPRYLVIGTGKKITLECSQTMGHDKMYWYQQDPGMELHLIHYSYGVNSTEKGDLSSESTVSRIRTEHFPLTLESARPSHTSQYLCASSLIGTGVYNEQFFGPGTRLTVL.

The genes are TRBV19 and TRBJ2-3, with a tentative D call TRBD2 (5 bases). In germline, CDR1 is LNHDA, CDR2 SQIVND (reference sequence). This CDR3 region has 15 residues. V lost 3 bases to trimming and J lost 1 base, with 11 bases between them. The CDR3 protein is CASSMVMRGTDTQYF. The DNA of the CDR3 is TGTGCCAGTAGTATGGTGATGCGGGGCACAGATACGCAGTATTTT.

A remark on this clone: Relative to the germline gene, one junction end is altered; a read error may explain this. V gene TRBV2 combines with J gene TRBJ1-6, with D possibly being TRBD1 (5 bases). Germline loops: CDR1 SNHLY, CDR2 FYNNEI. The CDR3 is made up of 15 amino acids. The CDR3 loop reads CASNEEGPLVSPLHF. In DNA, the CDR3 is TGTGCCAGCAATGAAGAGGGGCCCTTGGTCTCACCCCTCCACTTT.

This clone was seen a few times. The V and J genes are TRBV28 and TRBJ2-1; a weak D match, TRBD1 (6 bases). Germline V gene sequence: CDR1 MDHEN, CDR2 SYDVKM. Trimming removed 2 bases at V and 13 bases at J, with 24 bases between. The CDR3 totals 16 residues. In DNA form, the CDR3 reads TGTGCCAGCAGTTTACGGGGCACAGGGCAGAACCCGATTCAGTTCTTC. As protein: CASSLRGTGQNPIQFF.

CDR3 in DNA: TGTGCCAGCAGTTTCAAGCTGAGCAATCAGCCCCAGCATTTT. As protein: CASSFKLSNQPQHF. The rearrangement uses TRBV28 and TRBJ1-5, with D hard to call. The germline V gene encodes CDR1 MDHEN and CDR2 SYDVKM. The CDR3 extends over 14 amino acids. The germline V and J ends were trimmed by 3 bases and 1 base, with 7 bases remaining between them.

The chain has TRBV5-4 and TRBJ2-3, with D perhaps matching TRBD1 (6 bases). In germline, CDR1 is SGHNT, CDR2 YYREEE (reference sequence). Trimming took 4 bases from V and 3 from J, leaving 15 bases between them. This CDR3 region has 15 residues. The CDR3 here is CASSPGQQFTDTQYF. The CDR3 DNA reads as TGTGCCAGCAGCCCCGGACAGCAATTTACAGATACGCAGTATTTT.

This chain joins TRBV27 and TRBJ2-6; 8 nucleotides line up with TRBD1. The CDR3 runs to 16 residues. V lost 6 bases, J lost 4 bases, and 8 bases stayed unmatched. The germline gives CDR1 MNHEY, CDR2 SMNVEV (reference sequence). DNA of the CDR3: TGTGCCAGCAGGGAGCCGACAGGGGTCGGGGCCAACGTCCTGACTTTC. This codes for CASREPTGVGANVLTF.

The chain links TRBV14 to TRBJ2-6; 7 positions match TRBD1. V trimming: 7 bases; J trimming: 1 base; junction bases outside the gene matches: 10. Germline loops: CDR1 SGHDN, CDR2 FVKESK. This CDR3 region has 17 residues. The CDR3 bases are TGTGCCAGCAAGGGGGCCGGCTCCTGGTCTGGGGCCAACGTCCTGACTTTC. Its translation: CASKGAGSWSGANVLTF.

The chain carries TRBV7-3 and TRBJ2-1, with 9 nucleotides matching TRBD1. The germline gives CDR1 SGHTA, CDR2 FQGTGA. J gave up 4 bases and V 4 bases, and 5 bases lay outside the gene matches. The CDR3 extends over 15 amino acids. CDR3 amino acids: CASSSTGGPYNEQFF. CDR3 in DNA: TGTGCCAGCAGCTCTACAGGGGGCCCTTACAATGAGCAGTTCTTC.

V and J are TRBV19 and TRBJ1-2; D possibly corresponds to TRBD1 (6 bases). The CDR3 contains 14 residues. Trimming pared 3 bases from V and 3 bases from J, leaving 11 bases between. Germline CDR1 LNHDA, CDR2 SQIVND (reference sequence). CDR3 bases: TGTGCCAGTAGTATGGGACAAATAGACTATGGCTACACCTTC. Protein product: CASSMGQIDYGYTF.